A single sample gave rise to the 3 T cell receptor beta chains below, sequenced in a study of cytomegalovirus exposure and HLA in healthy donors. 60 Vbeta and 13 Jbeta primers were used in PCR. Clones were sequenced by immunoSEQ multiplex PCR, and TCRdb holds only the in-frame ones, with some missing. The sample holds 140,000 to 150,000 clones. What was sequenced was PBMCs. Source of these receptors: a woman in her forties or fifties in good health and CMV-seronegative.

The chain links TRBV4-1 to TRBJ1-4; D may be TRBD1 (5 bases). CDR3 length: 18 amino acids. V lost 0 bases and J lost 3, with 17 bases in between. Germline loops: CDR1 MGHRA, CDR2 YSYEKL. The CDR3 coding sequence is TGCGCCAGCAGCCAAGATGAATCCGGGGAGGGGTCTAATGAAAAACTGTTTTTT. This sequence encodes CASSQDESGEGSNEKLFF.

This rearrangement joins TRBV11-3 to TRBJ1-5, with 8 bases matching TRBD1. CDR1 is SGHNT, CDR2 YENEEA, per germline. V dropped 3 bases and J dropped 2; count of bases not matched to a gene: 12. This CDR3 region has 18 residues. DNA for the CDR3: TGTGCCAGCAGCTTTGGACAGGGATTGGGGGATGGCAATCAGCCCCAGCATTTT. Protein product: CASSFGQGLGDGNQPQHF.

This chain links TRBV30 with TRBJ1-2; D unresolved. The CDR3 sequence is 15 residues long. In germline, CDR1 is GTSNPN, CDR2 SVGIG (reference sequence). Trimming shortened V by 5 bases and J by 4 bases, and 20 bases separated the two germline ends. DNA for the CDR3: TGTGCCTGGCGCCCTTCCTTGGCGGCTATCTATGGCTACACCTTC. Residues: CAWRPSLAAIYGYTF.